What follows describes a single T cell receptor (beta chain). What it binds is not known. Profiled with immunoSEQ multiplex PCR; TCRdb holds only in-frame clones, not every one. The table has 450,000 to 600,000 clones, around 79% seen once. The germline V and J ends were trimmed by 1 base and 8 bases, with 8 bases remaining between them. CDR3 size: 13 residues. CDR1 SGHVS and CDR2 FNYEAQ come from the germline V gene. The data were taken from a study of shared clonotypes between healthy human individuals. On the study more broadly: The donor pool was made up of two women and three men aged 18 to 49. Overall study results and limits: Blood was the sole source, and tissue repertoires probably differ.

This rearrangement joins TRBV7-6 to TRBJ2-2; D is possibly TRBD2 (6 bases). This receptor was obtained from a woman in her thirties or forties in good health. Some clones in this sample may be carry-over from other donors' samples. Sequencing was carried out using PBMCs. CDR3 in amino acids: CASSLGLAGELFF. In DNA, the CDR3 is TGTGCCAGCAGCTTAGGGCTAGCGGGGGAGCTGTTTTTT.